This record looks at one T cell receptor (beta chain) sequence and its context. Its target is not known. The germline gives CDR1 SGHRS, CDR2 YFSETQ. The CDR3 totals 15 residues. V was pared by 0 bases and J by 2 bases, with 9 bases between. These data come from a study of blood T cells in healthy people across ages. Donors each provided ten milliliters of peripheral blood. Findings of the study overall: While age rose, TCR beta diversity per million T cells dropped in a roughly linear way. Naive CD4+ cell counts and diversity both ran higher in long-lived than in aged donors.

Primers used in a second PCR of roughly 7 to 12 cycles were a sample-barcoded 5' primer and a J-beta primer mix. Paired-end reads containing CDR3 totaled no fewer than 2.5 million for each sample. TCRdb independently ran MiXCR on the 5' RACE reads; one entry per CDR3 protein. The repertoire holds more than 1.4 million distinct CDR3 sequences, with roughly 45% as singletons. The chain couples TRBV5-1 to TRBJ2-1; unclear D gene. This sequence originates from a woman under 30 in good health. Material for sequencing was blood. The CDR3 spells CASSLDGSTYNEQFF. The CDR3 DNA follows: TGCGCCAGCAGCTTGGACGGTTCCACCTACAATGAGCAGTTCTTC. The full variable domain, its missing parts supplied by reference TRBV5-1 and TRBJ2-1, is KAGVTQTPRYLIKTRGQQVTLSCSPISGHRSVSWYQQTPGQGLQFLFEYFSETQRNKGNFPGRFSGRQFSNSRSEMNVSTLELGDSALYLCASSLDGSTYNEQFFGPGTRLTVL.